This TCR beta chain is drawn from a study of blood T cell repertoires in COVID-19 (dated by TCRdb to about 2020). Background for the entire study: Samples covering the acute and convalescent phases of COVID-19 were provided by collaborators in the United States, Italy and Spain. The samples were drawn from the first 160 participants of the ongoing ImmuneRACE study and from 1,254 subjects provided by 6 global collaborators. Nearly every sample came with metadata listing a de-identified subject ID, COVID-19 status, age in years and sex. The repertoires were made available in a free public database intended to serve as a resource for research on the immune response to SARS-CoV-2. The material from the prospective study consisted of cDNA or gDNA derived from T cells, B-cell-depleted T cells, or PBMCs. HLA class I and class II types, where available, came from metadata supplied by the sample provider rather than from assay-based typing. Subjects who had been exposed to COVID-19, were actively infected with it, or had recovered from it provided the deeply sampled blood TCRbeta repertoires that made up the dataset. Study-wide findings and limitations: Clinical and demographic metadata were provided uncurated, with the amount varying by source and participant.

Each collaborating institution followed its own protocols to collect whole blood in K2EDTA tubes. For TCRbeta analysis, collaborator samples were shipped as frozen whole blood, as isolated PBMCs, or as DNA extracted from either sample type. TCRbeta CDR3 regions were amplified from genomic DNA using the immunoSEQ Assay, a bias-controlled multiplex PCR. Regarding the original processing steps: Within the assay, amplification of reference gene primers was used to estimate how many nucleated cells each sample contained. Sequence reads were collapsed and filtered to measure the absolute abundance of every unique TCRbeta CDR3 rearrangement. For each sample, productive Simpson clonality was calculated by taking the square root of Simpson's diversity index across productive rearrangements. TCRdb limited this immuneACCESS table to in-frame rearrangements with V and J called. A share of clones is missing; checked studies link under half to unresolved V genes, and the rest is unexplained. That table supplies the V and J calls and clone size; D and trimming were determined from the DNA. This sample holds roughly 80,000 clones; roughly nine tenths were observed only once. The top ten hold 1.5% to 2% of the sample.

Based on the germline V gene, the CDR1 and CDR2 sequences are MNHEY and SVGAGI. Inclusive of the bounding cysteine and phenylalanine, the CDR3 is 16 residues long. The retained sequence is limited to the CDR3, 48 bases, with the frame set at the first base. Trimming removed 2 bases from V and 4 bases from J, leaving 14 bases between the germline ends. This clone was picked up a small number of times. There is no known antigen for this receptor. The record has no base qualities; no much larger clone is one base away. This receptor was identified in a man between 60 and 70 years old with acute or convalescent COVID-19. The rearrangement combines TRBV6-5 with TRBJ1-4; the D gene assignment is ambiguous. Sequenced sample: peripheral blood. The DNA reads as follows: TGTGCCAGCAGTTACACCCCAGGAGAGGGTAATGAAAAACTGTTTTTT. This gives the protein CASSYTPGEGNEKLFF.